These 28 T cell receptor beta chains originate from one sample sequenced in a study of blood T cell repertoires in COVID-19. Libraries were prepared by immunoSEQ multiplex PCR; TCRdb keeps only in-frame clonotypes and omits some of them. The sample contains approximately 270,000 clones, approximately 84% of which appear only once. Sequenced input: peripheral blood. Receptors originate from a person between 65 and 79 years old with COVID-19, enrolled during active disease.

The chain recombines TRBV28 with TRBJ2-7; maybe TRBD1 (5 bases). Trimming took off 3 bases at V and 2 bases at J, with 11 bases between the two ends. Germline CDR1 and CDR2: MDHEN and SYDVKM. CDR3 length: 14 amino acids. CDR3 DNA: TGTGCCAGCAGTTTCCCGGCAGGGACCTACGAGCAGTACTTC. This codes for CASSFPAGTYEQYF. The variable domain in full, with the rest retrieved from reference TRBV28 and TRBJ2-7, is DVKVTQSSRYLVKRTGEKVFLECVQDMDHENMFWYRQDPGLGLRLIYFSYDVKMKEKGDIPEGYSVSREKKERFSLILESASTNQTSMYLCASSFPAGTYEQYFGPGTRLTVT.

The V call is TRBV6-2 or TRBV6-3, the J call TRBJ2-3; 10 bases fit TRBD2. The CDR3 loop spans 17 amino acids. Germline V gives CDR1 MNHEY, CDR2 SVGEGT. Unmatched junction bases numbered 10, after V lost 6 bases and J lost 1 base. For the CDR3, the DNA is TGTGCCAGCAGACCTCACCGTCTAGCGGGGGGCACAGATACGCAGTATTTT. Translated, it gives CASRPHRLAGGTDTQYF.

The genes are TRBV5-6 and TRBJ1-2, with TRBD1 identical over 7 bases. V shed 1 base, J shed 13 bases, and the junction held 7 bases outside the gene matches. Germline CDR1 and CDR2: SGHDT and YYEEEE. The CDR3 loop spans 12 amino acids. The CDR3 protein is CASSLSIGGGTF. DNA for the CDR3: TGTGCCAGCAGCTTGTCGATAGGGGGCGGCACCTTC.

The V and J genes are TRBV13 and TRBJ1-2, with 8 bases matching TRBD1. The CDR3 has 16 amino acids. Trimming took 5 bases from V and 4 from J; bases not matched to a gene: 12. The germline CDR1 and CDR2 sequences are PRHDT and FYEKMQ (reference sequence). CDR3 coding DNA: TGTGCCAGCAGCCTACAGGGGGTTGGCAGGGTCTATGGCTACACCTTC. This sequence encodes CASSLQGVGRVYGYTF.

This CDR3 is CAISQGTGGNTEAFF. CDR3 in DNA: TGTGCCATCTCCCAGGGTACCGGGGGAAACACTGAAGCTTTCTTT. This chain joins TRBV6-5 and TRBJ1-1; maybe TRBD1 (5 bases). The CDR3 is 15 residues long. Germline V gives CDR1 MNHEY, CDR2 SVGAGI. Trimming pared 10 bases from V and 2 bases from J, leaving 20 bases between.

The rearrangement joins TRBV19 to TRBJ2-3; D unclear. Between the trimmed V and J ends, which lost 1 base and 0 bases, there was a span of 5 bases. The CDR3 extends over 14 amino acids. CDR1 LNHDA and CDR2 SQIVND come from the germline V gene (reference sequence). In nucleotides, the CDR3 is TGTGCCAGTAGTATAGCTATGAGCACAGATACGCAGTATTTT. Translating gives CASSIAMSTDTQYF.

DNA for the CDR3: TGTGCCAGCAGTTTGAGCTATGGCTACACCTTC. Translated, it gives CASSLSYGYTF. The V and J genes are TRBV28 and TRBJ1-2; D call uncertain. The germline gives CDR1 MDHEN, CDR2 SYDVKM. CDR3 length: 11 residues. V was trimmed by 3 bases and J by 4 bases, leaving 3 bases between them.

This clone has just a few counts. This sequence joins TRBV4-3 and TRBJ2-2; D perhaps matches TRBD1 (6 bases). CDR3 length equals 15 residues. Deletions cut 5 bases from V and 3 bases from J, with 13 bases between. Germline assignment: CDR1 LGHNA and CDR2 YSLEER. The CDR3 sequence: CASSGTNLDTGELFF. The DNA of the CDR3 is TGCGCCAGCAGCGGGACAAATCTCGACACCGGGGAGCTGTTTTTT.

The chain has TRBV12-3 or TRBV12-4 and TRBJ1-2; maybe TRBD1 (6 bases). There are 13 residues in the CDR3. Trimming pared 5 bases from V and 4 bases from J, leaving 11 bases between. The CDR3 DNA follows: TGTGCCAGCAGTAAGGACAGCATCTATGGCTACACCTTC. Translation: CASSKDSIYGYTF.

The genes are TRBV5-4 and TRBJ2-1; D is perhaps TRBD1 (5 bases). Trimming left V 3 bases short and J 6 bases short, with 16 bases between. Germline V gene lookup returns CDR1 SGHNT and CDR2 YYREEE (reference sequence). CDR3 length: 15 residues. CDR3: CASSSTRTPSNEQFF. In DNA form, the CDR3 reads TGTGCCAGCAGCTCCACGAGGACACCCTCCAATGAGCAGTTCTTC.

This chain connects TRBV27 to TRBJ2-1, with 8 bases aligning to TRBD2. Germline CDR1 is MNHEY and CDR2 is SMNVEV (reference sequence). V lost 2 bases and J lost 9; bases outside the gene matches: 9. The CDR3 extends over 15 amino acids. The CDR3 nucleotides read TGTGCCAGCAGTTTAGTGGCGGGAGGCCCCCCTGAGCAGTTCTTC. It specifies CASSLVAGGPPEQFF.

J is TRBJ2-7 and V is TRBV5-1; 12 nucleotides match TRBD2. Germline loops: CDR1 SGHRS, CDR2 YFSETQ. After removal of 3 bases from V and 3 bases from J, the junction contained 4 bases not matched to a gene. The CDR3 has 15 residues. CDR3 protein: CASSSGLAGNYEQYF. CDR3 nucleotides: TGCGCCAGCAGCTCCGGACTAGCGGGAAACTACGAGCAGTACTTC.

The V gene is TRBV7-9, the J gene TRBJ1-5; D is ambiguous. V was trimmed by 5 bases and J by 4 bases, leaving 15 bases between them. CDR3 length equals 15 residues. Germline V CDR1 and CDR2: SEHNR, FQNEAQ (reference sequence). The CDR3: CASSASRTPNQPQHF. The CDR3 DNA is TGTGCCAGCAGCGCTAGTCGGACTCCGAATCAGCCCCAGCATTTT.

The chain is built from TRBV7-3 and TRBJ2-5; D might be TRBD1 (6 bases). The CDR3 is made up of 13 amino acids. The V gene lost 2 bases and the J gene lost 6 bases, with 10 bases spanning the gap. Germline V gene lookup returns CDR1 SGHTA and CDR2 FQGTGA. CDR3 sequence reads: CASSLGWGQTQYF. In nucleotides, the CDR3 is TGTGCCAGCAGCTTAGGTTGGGGGCAGACCCAGTACTTC.

The J gene is TRBJ2-2, the V gene TRBV7-2, with 7 bases aligning to TRBD1. Germline values: CDR1 SGHTA, CDR2 FQGNSA. CDR3 size: 15 residues. J was trimmed by 0 bases and V by 5 bases; bases with no gene match: 3. This CDR3 reads CASSTTGSNTGELFF. CDR3 in DNA: TGTGCCAGCAGCACGACAGGGTCGAACACCGGGGAGCTGTTTTTT.

V usage is TRBV19 and J usage is TRBJ1-1, with 7 bases matching TRBD1. Germline CDR1 and CDR2: LNHDA and SQIVND (reference sequence). The CDR3 runs 13 residues. The junction had 12 bases not matched to a gene; V was cut back by 6 bases and J by 11 bases. CDR3 loop: CASRASGGMRAFF. The CDR3 region has the DNA TGTGCCAGTAGAGCTTCAGGGGGAATGCGGGCTTTCTTT.

The rearrangement joins TRBV27 to TRBJ2-7; TRBD2 aligns across 9 bases. The CDR3 consists of 16 residues. The V gene's germline CDR1 is MNHEY and CDR2 SMNVEV (reference sequence). V trimming: 2 bases; J trimming: 3 bases; junction bases outside the gene matches: 8. CDR3: CASSLEGTSPFYEQYF. CDR3 bases: TGTGCCAGCAGTTTAGAGGGGACTAGCCCCTTCTACGAGCAGTACTTC.

As to this clone: Germline is not matched at one junction end, which may reflect a read error. The gene calls are TRBV11-2 and TRBJ1-2; the match to TRBD1 covers 8 bases. The V gene's germline CDR1 is SGHAT and CDR2 FQNNGV. The CDR3 spans 13 residues. CDR3 loop: CASSSLRQGAGNF. CDR3 nucleotides: TGTGCCAGCAGCTCGCTAAGGCAGGGGGCCGGCAACTTC.

This chain links TRBV18 with TRBJ1-5; 10 nucleotides match TRBD1. With 4 bases clipped from V and 4 bases from J, the junction kept 4 bases outside the gene matches. CDR3 size: 15 residues. Germline lookup yields CDR1 KGHSH and CDR2 LQKENI. In DNA, the CDR3 is TGTGCCAGCTCACGGACAGGGGGAAGGAATCAGCCCCAGCATTTT. Its protein is CASSRTGGRNQPQHF.

A remark on this clone: This same CDR3 is encoded by further DNA sequences in the sample. The chain is built from TRBV7-3 and TRBJ2-1; 9 bases line up with TRBD1. Losses at the gene ends were 2 bases for V and 1 base for J; bases not matched to a gene: 0. CDR3 length equals 15 residues. CDR1 SGHTA and CDR2 FQGTGA come from the germline V gene. This chain's CDR3 is CASSLGTGSYNEQFF. The CDR3 DNA is TGTGCCAGCAGCTTAGGGACAGGGTCCTACAATGAGCAGTTCTTC.

The genes are TRBV27 and TRBJ2-7; D might be TRBD1 (6 bases). V lost 3 bases and J 4 bases, leaving 10 bases between the germline ends. Germline V lookup: CDR1 MNHEY, CDR2 SMNVEV (reference sequence). This CDR3 is built from 13 residues. CDR3 DNA: TGTGCCAGCAGTTTGCAGGGGAGATACGAGCAGTACTTC. As protein: CASSLQGRYEQYF.

In this sample, this clone turned up once. This chain uses TRBV15 with TRBJ1-4, with D tentatively TRBD1 (5 bases). Germline CDR1 is LNHNV and CDR2 is YYDKDF (reference sequence). CDR3 length equals 15 residues. V was shortened by 0 bases and J by 8 bases, with 13 bases between the two germline ends. The CDR3 sequence is CATSRDQGVEEKLFF. In nucleotides, the CDR3 is TGTGCCACCAGCAGAGATCAAGGGGTAGAGGAAAAACTGTTTTTT.

This clone was counted ten times or more. This rearrangement joins TRBV7-9 to TRBJ2-3, with D perhaps matching TRBD2 (5 bases). CDR3 length equals 12 residues. Germline V CDR1 and CDR2: SEHNR, FQNEAQ (reference sequence). V was cut by 1 base and J by 6 bases, with 5 bases left in between. The CDR3 nucleotides read TGTGCCAGCAGCTTAGAGCGGGATACGCAGTATTTT. Its translation is CASSLERDTQYF.

Of note for this clone: Other DNA sequences from this sample encode an identical CDR3 as well. This chain uses TRBV5-1 with TRBJ2-5; 7 bases map to TRBD1. The germline gives CDR1 SGHRS, CDR2 YFSETQ. V was clipped by 4 bases and J by 2 bases; unmatched bases: 5. The CDR3 loop spans 14 amino acids. CDR3 coding DNA: TGCGCCAGCAGCCCCGGGACAGCTCAAGAGACCCAGTACTTC. Its protein product is CASSPGTAQETQYF. The whole variable domain, remainder taken from reference TRBV5-1 and TRBJ2-5, is KAGVTQTPRYLIKTRGQQVTLSCSPISGHRSVSWYQQTPGQGLQFLFEYFSETQRNKGNFPGRFSGRQFSNSRSEMNVSTLELGDSALYLCASSPGTAQETQYFGPGTRLLVL.

The J gene is TRBJ2-1, the V gene TRBV6-5; maybe TRBD1 (5 bases). Germline values: CDR1 MNHEY, CDR2 SVGAGI. The CDR3 has 11 residues. The V and J ends lost 6 bases and 9 bases respectively, with 9 bases between them. The CDR3 coding sequence is TGTGCCAGCAGCTCAGGGCGTGAGCAGTTCTTC. Protein product: CASSSGREQFF.

This clone appeared a single time. This chain links TRBV3-1 (or the pseudogene TRBV3-2) with TRBJ2-6; D remains ambiguous. V was pared by 2 bases and J by 0 bases, with 11 bases between. CDR3 length: 17 residues. Germline CDR1 and CDR2: LGHDT and YNNKEL (reference sequence). Here the CDR3 reads CASSQMSSVSGANVLTF. The CDR3, as DNA: TGTGCCAGCAGCCAAATGTCGTCCGTCTCTGGGGCCAACGTCCTGACTTTC.

V is TRBV28 and J is TRBJ2-1, with 9 bases that match TRBD2. Germline lookup yields CDR1 MDHEN and CDR2 SYDVKM. Trimming took 7 bases from V and 7 from J; bases not matched to a gene: 8. The CDR3 has 14 residues. The CDR3 region has the DNA TGTGCCAGCATGAGGCTAGCGGGATATAATGAGCAGTTCTTC. Its protein is CASMRLAGYNEQFF.

This chain links TRBV29-1 with TRBJ2-2; maybe TRBD1 (5 bases). CDR1 SQVTM and CDR2 ANQGSEA come from the germline V gene. The germline V and J ends were trimmed by 6 bases and 7 bases, with 12 bases remaining between them. CDR3 length: 12 residues. The CDR3 coding sequence is TGCAGCGTAGGCCAGGGCGACGGGGAGCTGTTTTTT. Residues: CSVGQGDGELFF.